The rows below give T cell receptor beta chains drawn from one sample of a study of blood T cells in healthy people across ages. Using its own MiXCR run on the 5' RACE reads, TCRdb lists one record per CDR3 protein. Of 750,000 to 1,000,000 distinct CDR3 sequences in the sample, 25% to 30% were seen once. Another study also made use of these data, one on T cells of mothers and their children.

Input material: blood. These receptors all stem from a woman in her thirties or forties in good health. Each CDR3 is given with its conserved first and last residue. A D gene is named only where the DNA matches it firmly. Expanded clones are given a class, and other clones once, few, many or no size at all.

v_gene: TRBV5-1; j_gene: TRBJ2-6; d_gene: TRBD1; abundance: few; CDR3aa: CASSLANSGTASSGANVLTF; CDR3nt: TGCGCCAGCAGCTTGGCGAACTCCGGGACAGCTAGCTCTGGGGCCAACGTCCTGACTTTC
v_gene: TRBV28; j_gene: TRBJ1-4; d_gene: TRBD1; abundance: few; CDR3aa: CASSLPRRTGVEKLFF; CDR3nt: TGTGCCAGCAGTTTACCCCGGAGGACAGGGGTTGAAAAACTGTTTTTT
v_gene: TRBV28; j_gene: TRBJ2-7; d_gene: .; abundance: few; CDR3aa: CASSLVGEFPAYEQYF; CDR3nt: TGTGCCAGCAGCCTGGTTGGGGAGTTTCCCGCCTACGAGCAGTACTTC
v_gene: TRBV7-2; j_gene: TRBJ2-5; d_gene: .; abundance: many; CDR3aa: CASSPHLGEYMTQYF; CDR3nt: TGTGCCAGCAGCCCCCATTTAGGGGAATATATGACCCAGTACTTC
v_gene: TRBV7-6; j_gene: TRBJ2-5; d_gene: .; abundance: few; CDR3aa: CASSLRGDEETQYF; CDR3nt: TGTGCCAGCAGCCTCCGCGGGGACGAAGAGACCCAGTACTTC
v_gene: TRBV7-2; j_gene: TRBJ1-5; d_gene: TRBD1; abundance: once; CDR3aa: CASSSRGGGYQPQHF; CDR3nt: TGTGCCAGCAGCTCCAGGGGGGGCGGTTATCAGCCCCAGCATTTT
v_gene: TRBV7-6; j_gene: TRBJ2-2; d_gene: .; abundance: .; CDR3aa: CASSAPGTGPPGELFF; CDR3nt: TGTGCCAGCAGCGCACCGGGAACAGGGCCCCCCGGGGAGCTGTTTTTT
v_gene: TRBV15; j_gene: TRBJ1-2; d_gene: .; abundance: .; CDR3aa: CATSREPNYGYIF; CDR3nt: TGTGCCACCAGCAGAGAACCCAACTATGGCTACATCTTC
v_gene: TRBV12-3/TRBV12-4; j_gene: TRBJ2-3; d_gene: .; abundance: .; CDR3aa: CASRLTPDTQYF; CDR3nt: TGTGCCAGCCGATTGACCCCCGATACGCAGTATTTT
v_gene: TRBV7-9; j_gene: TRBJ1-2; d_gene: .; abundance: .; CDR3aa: CASSPLSATYGYTF; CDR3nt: TGTGCCAGCAGCCCATTATCCGCCACCTATGGCTACACCTTC
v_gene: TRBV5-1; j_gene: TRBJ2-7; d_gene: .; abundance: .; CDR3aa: CASSLNFPSNSYEQYF; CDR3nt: TGCGCCAGCAGCTTGAACTTCCCTTCGAACTCCTACGAGCAGTACTTC
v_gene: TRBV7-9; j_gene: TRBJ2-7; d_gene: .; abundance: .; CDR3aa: CASSLDYGQYF; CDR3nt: TGTGCCAGCAGCCTAGACTACGGGCAGTACTTC
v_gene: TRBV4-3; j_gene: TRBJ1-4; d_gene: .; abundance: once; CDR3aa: CTSSRFVNRGFSGTNEKLFF; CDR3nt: TGCACCAGCAGCCGTTTTGTAAATAGGGGGTTTTCCGGGACTAATGAAAAACTGTTTTTT
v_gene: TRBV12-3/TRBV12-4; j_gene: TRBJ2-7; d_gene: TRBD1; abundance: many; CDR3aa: CASSLGTGGTYEQYF; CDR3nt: TGTGCCAGCAGTCTAGGGACAGGGGGGACCTACGAGCAGTACTTC
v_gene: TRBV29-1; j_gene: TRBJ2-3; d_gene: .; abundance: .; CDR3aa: CSVELVLDPSTDTQYF; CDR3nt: TGCAGCGTTGAATTAGTTCTAGATCCTAGCACAGATACGCAGTATTTT
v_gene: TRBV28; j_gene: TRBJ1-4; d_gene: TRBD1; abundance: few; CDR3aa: CASSSTPGQQNEKLFF; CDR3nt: TGTGCCAGTAGTTCCACCCCGGGACAGCAGAATGAAAAACTGTTTTTT
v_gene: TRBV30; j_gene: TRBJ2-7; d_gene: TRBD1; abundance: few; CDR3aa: CAWKGARYEQYF; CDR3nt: TGTGCCTGGAAGGGGGCAAGGTACGAGCAGTACTTC
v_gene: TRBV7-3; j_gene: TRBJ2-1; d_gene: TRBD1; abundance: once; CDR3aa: CASSLRQGIGNEQFF; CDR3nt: TGTGCCAGCAGCTTAAGACAGGGCATCGGCAATGAGCAGTTCTTC
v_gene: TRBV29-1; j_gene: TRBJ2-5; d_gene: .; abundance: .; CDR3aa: CSVRLGEGANEQYF; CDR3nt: TGCAGCGTCCGCCTAGGGGAGGGGGCGAATGAGCAGTACTTC
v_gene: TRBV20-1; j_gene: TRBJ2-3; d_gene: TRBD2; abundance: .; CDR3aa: CSCSGGVTDTQYF; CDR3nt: TGCAGCTGCAGCGGGGGGGTCACAGATACGCAGTATTTT
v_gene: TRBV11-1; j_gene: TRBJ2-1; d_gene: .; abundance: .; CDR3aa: CASSLEGVGHYIYNEQFF; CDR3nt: TGTGCCAGCAGCTTAGAGGGGGTGGGACATTACATCTACAATGAGCAGTTCTTC
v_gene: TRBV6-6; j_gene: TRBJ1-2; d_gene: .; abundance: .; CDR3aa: CASRGADYGYTF; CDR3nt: TGTGCCAGCAGAGGGGCTGACTATGGCTACACCTTC
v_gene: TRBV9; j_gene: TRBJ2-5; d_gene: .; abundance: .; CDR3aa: CASRKGTGEETQYF; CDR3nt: TGTGCCAGCAGGAAGGGCACCGGTGAAGAGACCCAGTACTTC
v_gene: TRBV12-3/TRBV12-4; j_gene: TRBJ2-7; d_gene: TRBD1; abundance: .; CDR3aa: CTSSLTGGYEQYF; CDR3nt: TGTACCAGCAGTCTGACAGGGGGCTACGAGCAGTACTTC
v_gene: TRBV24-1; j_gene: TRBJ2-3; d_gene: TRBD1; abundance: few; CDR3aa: CATSETGGGSDTQYF; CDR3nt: TGTGCCACCAGTGAAACAGGGGGCGGGTCAGATACGCAGTATTTT
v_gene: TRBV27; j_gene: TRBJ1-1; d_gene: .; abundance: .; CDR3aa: CASSTWAGIDTEAFF; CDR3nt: TGTGCCAGCAGTACCTGGGCAGGGATAGACACTGAAGCTTTCTTT
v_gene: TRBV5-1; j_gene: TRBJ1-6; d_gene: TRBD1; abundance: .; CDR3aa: CASSLTTGGDSPLHF; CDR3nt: TGCGCCAGCAGCTTAACGACAGGGGGGGATTCACCCCTCCACTTT
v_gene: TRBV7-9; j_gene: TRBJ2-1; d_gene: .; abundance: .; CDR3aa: CASSLEIGRMAQFF; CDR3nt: TGTGCCAGCAGCTTAGAAATAGGGAGGATGGCGCAGTTCTTC
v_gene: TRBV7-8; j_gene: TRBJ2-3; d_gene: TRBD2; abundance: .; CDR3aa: CASSLGTPQGLAGGPDTQYF; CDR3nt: TGTGCCAGCAGCTTAGGAACCCCCCAGGGACTAGCGGGGGGCCCAGATACGCAGTATTTT
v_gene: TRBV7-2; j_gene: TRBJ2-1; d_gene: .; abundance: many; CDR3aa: CASSLGGASRNEQFF; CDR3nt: TGTGCCAGCAGCCTGGGGGGGGCGTCGAGAAATGAGCAGTTCTTC
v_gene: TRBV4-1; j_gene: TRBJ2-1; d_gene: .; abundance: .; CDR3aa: CASSLLDSPYNEQFF; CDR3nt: TGCGCCAGCAGCCTCCTCGACAGCCCCTACAATGAGCAGTTCTTC
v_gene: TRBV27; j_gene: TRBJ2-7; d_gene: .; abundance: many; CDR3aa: CASSFRTGSYEQYF; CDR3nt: TGTGCCAGCAGTTTTCGCACAGGGTCCTACGAGCAGTACTTC
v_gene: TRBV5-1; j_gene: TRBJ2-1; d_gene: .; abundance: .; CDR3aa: CASSLEAGNNEQFF; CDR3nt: TGCGCCAGCAGCTTGGAAGCAGGGAACAATGAGCAGTTCTTC
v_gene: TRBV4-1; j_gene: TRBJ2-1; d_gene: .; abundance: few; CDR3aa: CASSPSVATRAINEQFF; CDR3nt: TGCGCCAGCAGCCCCTCCGTCGCGACCCGCGCGATTAATGAGCAGTTCTTC
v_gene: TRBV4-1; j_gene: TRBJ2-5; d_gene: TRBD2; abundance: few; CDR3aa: CASSQGTSGGLETQYF; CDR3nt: TGCGCCAGCAGCCAAGGGACTAGCGGGGGTCTAGAGACCCAGTACTTC
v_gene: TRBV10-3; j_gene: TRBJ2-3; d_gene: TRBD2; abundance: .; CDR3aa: CAISGGRAPTDTQYF; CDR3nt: TGTGCCATCAGTGGGGGGAGGGCCCCCACAGATACGCAGTATTTT
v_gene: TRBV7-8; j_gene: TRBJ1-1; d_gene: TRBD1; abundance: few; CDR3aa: CASSLVKTGATEAFF; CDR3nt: TGTGCCAGCAGCTTAGTTAAGACAGGGGCCACTGAAGCTTTCTTT
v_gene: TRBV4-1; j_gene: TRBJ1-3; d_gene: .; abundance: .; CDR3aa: CASSQAQRRRGSGNTIYF; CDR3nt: TGCGCCAGCAGCCAAGCCCAAAGGCGCAGGGGCTCTGGAAACACCATATATTTT
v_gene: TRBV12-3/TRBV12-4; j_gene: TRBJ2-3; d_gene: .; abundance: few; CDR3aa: CASVDSPGNTQYF; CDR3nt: TGTGCCAGCGTTGACAGTCCTGGGAATACGCAGTATTTT
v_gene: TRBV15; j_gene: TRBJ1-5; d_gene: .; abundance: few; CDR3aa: CATSRGTRGGDQPQHF; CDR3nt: TGTGCCACCAGCCGAGGGACGCGCGGAGGGGATCAGCCCCAGCATTTT
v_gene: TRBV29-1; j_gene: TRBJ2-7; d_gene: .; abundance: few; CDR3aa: CSVEDRGGPSYEQYF; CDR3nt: TGCAGCGTTGAAGATAGGGGGGGGCCTTCTTACGAGCAGTACTTC
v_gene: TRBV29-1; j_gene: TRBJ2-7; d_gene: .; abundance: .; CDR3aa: CSVGGGQGTYEQYF; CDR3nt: TGCAGCGTTGGAGGAGGGCAGGGGACCTACGAGCAGTACTTC
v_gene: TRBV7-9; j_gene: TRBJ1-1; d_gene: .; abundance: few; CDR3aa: CASSLGLWGGTEAFF; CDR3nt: TGTGCCAGCAGCTTAGGATTATGGGGTGGGACTGAAGCTTTCTTT
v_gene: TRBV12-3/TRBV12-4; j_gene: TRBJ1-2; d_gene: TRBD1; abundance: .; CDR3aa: CASSLWGQGGGHTF; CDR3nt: TGTGCCAGCAGTTTGTGGGGACAGGGCGGTGGCCACACCTTC
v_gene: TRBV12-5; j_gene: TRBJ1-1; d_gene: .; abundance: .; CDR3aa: CASASGNLNTEAFF; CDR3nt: TGTGCTAGTGCCTCAGGAAACCTGAACACTGAAGCTTTCTTT
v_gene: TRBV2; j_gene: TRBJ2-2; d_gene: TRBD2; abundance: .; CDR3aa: CASSFSGGPNTGELFF; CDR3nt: TGTGCCAGCAGTTTTAGCGGGGGGCCGAACACCGGGGAGCTGTTTTTT